The rows below give T cell receptor beta chains drawn from one sample of a study of tumor-infiltrating lymphocytes in primary liver carcinoma. TCRdb reanalysed the multiplex PCR reads using MiXCR and keeps one entry per CDR3 protein. In the table there are approximately 330,000 distinct CDR3 sequences, roughly 61% of which are singletons. The sequencing sample was made of peripheral blood. All receptors come from a man in his forties with primary liver carcinoma and hepatitis B virus infection. Both conserved end residues are part of each CDR3. D genes are given only for firm matches. Size is stated for part of the rows, as once, few or many counts, or as a class when the clone is expanded.

d_call j_call clone_size v_call cdr3_nt cdr3_aa
NA TRBJ1-2 NA TRBV29-1 TGCAGTGTTGGGCTAGGGAGGGACGGCTACACCTTC CSVGLGRDGYTF
TRBD2 TRBJ2-7 NA TRBV12-3/TRBV12-4 TGTGCCAGCAGTTTGTTAGCGGGAGGTTACGAGCAGTACTTC CASSLLAGGYEQYF
TRBD1 TRBJ2-3 NA TRBV10-3 TGTGCCATCAGGAGGGACAGGGCGATGGATACGCAGTATTTT CAIRRDRAMDTQYF
TRBD2 TRBJ2-1 NA TRBV11-2 TGTGCCAGCAGCCAGGCGGGAGGACGGTACAATGAGCAGTTCTTC CASSQAGGRYNEQFF
TRBD2 TRBJ2-3 NA TRBV4-2 TGTGCCAGCAGCCAAGAACTAGCGTCACGCACATATACGCAGTATTTT CASSQELASRTYTQYF
NA TRBJ2-1 few TRBV28 TGTGCCAGCAGGGCCCAGGGCCGCGGCGGTGAGCAGTTCTTC CASRAQGRGGEQFF
NA TRBJ1-5 once TRBV30 TGTGCCTGGAGTACACTCGGGCGGGGGCTAAATCAGCCCCAGCATTTT CAWSTLGRGLNQPQHF
NA TRBJ2-7 few TRBV7-9 TGTGCCAGCAGCTTATCCACCCAACAGGGTTACGAGCAGTACTTC CASSLSTQQGYEQYF
NA TRBJ2-1 NA TRBV11-2 TGTGCCAGCAGAAATGCGGCTTACAATGAGCAGTTCTTC CASRNAAYNEQFF
TRBD2 TRBJ2-7 NA TRBV11-1 TGTGCCAGCAGCCCGCTCCGACTAGCGGGAGACGAGCAGTACTTC CASSPLRLAGDEQYF
NA TRBJ1-2 NA TRBV4-3 TGCGCCAGCAGACATGGAAAGGGGATGTTTGGCTACACCTTC CASRHGKGMFGYTF
TRBD1 TRBJ1-2 NA TRBV6-5 TGTGCCAGCAGTTCCCCAAGACAGGGCGGCTTCGGTTACACCTTC CASSSPRQGGFGYTF
NA TRBJ2-3 many TRBV10-3 TGTGCCATCAGTGAGTCGAGGGCCGACACAGATACGCAGTATTTT CAISESRADTDTQYF
NA TRBJ2-7 NA TRBV11-2 TGTGCTAGCAGCTTAGATCTTCCCGAGACCTACGAGCAGTACTTC CASSLDLPETYEQYF
NA TRBJ2-3 many TRBV6-5 TGTGCCAGCAGTTACTCGATCCTTGCAGATACGCAGTATTTT CASSYSILADTQYF
TRBD2 TRBJ2-4 NA TRBV6-2/TRBV6-3 TGTGCCGTCAGGACTAGCGGACTAGCCAAAAACATTCAGTACTTC CAVRTSGLAKNIQYF
TRBD2 TRBJ2-7 NA TRBV11-2 TGTGCCTACAGCTCAGGACTAGCGCTGTCCTACGAGCAGTACTTC CAYSSGLALSYEQYF
NA TRBJ2-7 NA TRBV11-2 TGTGCCAGCAGTTCCGGGGGCTACGAGCAGTACTTC CASSSGGYEQYF
TRBD2 TRBJ2-1 NA TRBV29-1 TGCAGCATTGCGGGACTAGCGGGAGTTCCCTACAATGAGCAGTTCTTC CSIAGLAGVPYNEQFF
TRBD2 TRBJ2-1 NA TRBV6-1 TGTGCCAGCATACTAGCGGGAGGTATCTACAATGAGCAGTTCTTC CASILAGGIYNEQFF
TRBD2 TRBJ2-7 NA TRBV10-1 TGCGCCAGCAGTCGGAGGCCTAGCGGCGAGCAGTACTTC CASSRRPSGEQYF
TRBD2 TRBJ2-3 NA TRBV5-1 TGCGCCAGCAGCTGGAGCGGGGCCGGCATAGATACGCAGTATTTT CASSWSGAGIDTQYF